Listed here are 15 T cell receptor beta chains from one sample, sequenced in a study of Graves' ophthalmopathy and Graves' hyperthyroidism. Beta-chain TCR CDR3 regions were amplified from RNA transcripts. Amplification began with first-round RT-PCR using HTBI primers, then second-round multiplex PCR was performed. Via MiXCR, TCRdb re-called the multiplex PCR reads, giving one row per CDR3 protein. This table has a few hundred thousand distinct CDR3 sequences, about two fifths appearing once. Sequences were obtained from peripheral blood or thyroid tissue (not recorded which). All receptors derive from an adult man with Graves' hyperthyroidism.

A single count supports this clonotype. An end of the junction differs from the germline gene, which may be a read error. This chain links TRBV10-3 with TRBJ2-1, with 14 bases fitting TRBD2. The CDR3 sequence is 15 residues long. Germline lookup yields CDR1 ENHRY and CDR2 SYGVKD. The CDR3 sequence: CVITTSGGAYNEQFF. The DNA of the CDR3 is TGTGTCATCACGACTAGCGGGGGGGCTTACAATGAGCAGTTCTTC.

The chain combines TRBV9 with TRBJ2-7; 13 bases line up with TRBD2. Germline lookup yields CDR1 SGDLS and CDR2 YYNGEE. V was clipped by 3 bases and J by 3 bases; unmatched bases: 3. The CDR3 is 15 residues long. For the CDR3, the DNA is TGTGCCAGCAGCGGGGGACTAGCGGGAAACTACGAGCAGTACTTC. Translating it yields CASSGGLAGNYEQYF. Together with reference TRBV9 and TRBJ2-7, the CDR3 gives the full variable domain: DSGVTQTPKHLITATGQRVTLRCSPRSGDLSVYWYQQSLDQGLQFLIQYYNGEERAKGNILERFSAQQFPDLHSELNLSSLELGDSALYFCASSGGLAGNYEQYFGPGTRLTVT.

At least ten counts were recorded for this clonotype. The chain combines TRBV15 with TRBJ1-5, with 7 bases that match TRBD1. The CDR3 runs 17 residues. J lost 8 bases, V lost 0 bases, and 13 bases had no gene match. Germline lookup yields CDR1 LNHNV and CDR2 YYDKDF (reference sequence). As DNA, the CDR3 is TGTGCCACCAGCAGAGATGGCATGACAGGGAGGGTGGAGCCCCAGCATTTT. It encodes CATSRDGMTGRVEPQHF.

In this sample, this clonotype turned up many times. The chain links TRBV5-1 to TRBJ2-5, with TRBD2 matching 14 bases. This CDR3 comprises 15 residues. Unmatched junction bases numbered 2, after V lost 3 bases and J lost 4 bases. Germline V gene lookup returns CDR1 SGHRS and CDR2 YFSETQ. Here the CDR3 reads CASSWGTSGRETQYF. For the CDR3, the DNA is TGCGCCAGCAGCTGGGGGACTAGCGGGAGAGAGACCCAGTACTTC.

The V call is TRBV12-3 or TRBV12-4, the J call TRBJ1-3; possibly TRBD1 for D (6 bases). The CDR3 contains 16 residues. V was clipped by 4 bases and J by 3 bases, with 16 bases between them. CDR3 loop: CASSSTGLVIGNTIYF. CDR3 nucleotide sequence: TGTGCCAGCAGTTCAACAGGGTTGGTAATTGGAAACACCATATATTTT.

The V gene is TRBV6-5, the J gene TRBJ1-2; D call uncertain. Looked up from germline, CDR1 is MNHEY and CDR2 is SVGAGI. The CDR3 runs to 15 residues. V lost 5 bases and J lost 6, with 19 bases in between. As DNA, the CDR3 is TGTGCCAGCAGTGAAGTCGTAGGGCATCGAGATGGCTACACCTTC. Protein: CASSEVVGHRDGYTF.

This clonotype was picked up a small number of times. This chain joins TRBV19 and TRBJ2-5; D possibly corresponds to TRBD1 (6 bases). This CDR3 has 15 amino acids. Germline V CDR1 and CDR2: LNHDA, SQIVND (reference sequence). V lost 3 bases to trimming and J lost 3 bases, with 14 bases between them. The CDR3 spells CASSMKAGDEETQYF. For the CDR3, the DNA is TGTGCCAGTAGTATGAAGGCAGGGGACGAAGAGACCCAGTACTTC.

This clonotype was observed a single time. This chain uses TRBV5-1 with TRBJ2-1, with D possibly called TRBD1 or TRBD2 (6 bases each). Trimming stripped 7 bases from V and 7 bases from J, with 15 bases between. Germline-derived CDR1 and CDR2 are SGHRS and YFSETQ. The CDR3 sequence is 13 residues long. The CDR3 spells CASQPGGGNEQFF. CDR3 nucleotides: TGCGCCAGCCAGCCCGGAGGGGGGAATGAGCAGTTCTTC.

The chain recombines TRBV6-5 with TRBJ2-7; TRBD1 agrees at 7 bases. Germline V gene lookup returns CDR1 MNHEY and CDR2 SVGAGI. With V trimmed by 5 bases and J by 5 bases, 12 bases remained unmatched. The CDR3 is 15 residues long. CDR3 sequence reads: CASSPQQGLPNEQYF. For the CDR3, the DNA is TGTGCCAGCAGTCCCCAACAGGGGCTACCCAACGAGCAGTACTTC.

V gene TRBV12-3 or TRBV12-4 combines with J gene TRBJ2-7; 7 bases are shared with TRBD1. With V trimmed by 3 bases and J by 2 bases, 10 bases remained unmatched. This CDR3 has 16 residues. The DNA of the CDR3 is TGTGCCAGCAGTTTTATAGGGACAGTTAATCCCTACGAGCAGTACTTC. This translates into CASSFIGTVNPYEQYF.

This clonotype was found many times. The chain is built from TRBV7-9 and TRBJ2-7; TRBD2 agrees at 8 bases. Germline values: CDR1 SEHNR, CDR2 FQNEAQ (reference sequence). The CDR3 is made up of 17 amino acids. J gave up 7 bases and V 1 base, and 15 bases lay outside the gene matches. The CDR3 DNA sequence: TGTGCCAGCAGCTTAGATTTGGGACTAGGGGGATTTCTGGAGCAGTACTTC. Encoded protein: CASSLDLGLGGFLEQYF.

This clonotype appeared a few times. This rearrangement joins TRBV2 to TRBJ1-1; D ambiguous. V was cut by 0 bases and J by 6 bases, with 14 bases left in between. The CDR3 is made up of 15 amino acids. Germline CDR1 reads SNHLY; CDR2 reads FYNNEI. Here the CDR3 reads CASSEARPPLAEAFF. The CDR3, as DNA: TGTGCCAGCAGTGAAGCTCGGCCGCCGTTGGCTGAAGCTTTCTTT.

As regards this clonotype: A much larger clone differs from this one at a single base, so this may be a read error. This likely comes from a read error, as the CDR3 has no conserved phenylalanine or tryptophan at its end. The V call is TRBV7-9, the J call TRBJ2-2, with D uncertain. The CDR3 consists of 16 residues. Germline CDR1 is SEHNR and CDR2 is FQNEAQ (reference sequence). The V end was cut by 4 bases, the J end by 4 bases, with 16 bases between. CDR3 amino acids: CASSSQLTPTTGELFS. CDR3 sequence (DNA): TGTGCCAGCAGCTCCCAACTTACACCAACCACCGGGGAGCTGTTTTCT.

This clonotype was observed at least ten times. The V call is TRBV29-1, the J call TRBJ1-1; D is unclear. The CDR3 loop spans 13 amino acids. V was clipped by 4 bases and J by 7 bases, with 16 bases between them. Germline V gives CDR1 SQVTM, CDR2 ANQGSEA. The CDR3 here is CSVGRRQALEAFF. The CDR3, as DNA: TGCAGCGTTGGCCGGCGGCAGGCTCTTGAAGCTTTCTTT.

This clonotype was counted many times. V gene TRBV5-8 combines with J gene TRBJ2-7; no reliable D call. The ends were cut back, 4 bases at V and 6 bases at J, with 11 bases in the middle. The CDR3 has 12 residues. In germline, CDR1 is SGHTS, CDR2 YDEGEE. CDR3 sequence reads: CASSPPAGEQYF. The CDR3 DNA reads as TGTGCCAGCAGCCCCCCGGCTGGCGAGCAGTACTTC.